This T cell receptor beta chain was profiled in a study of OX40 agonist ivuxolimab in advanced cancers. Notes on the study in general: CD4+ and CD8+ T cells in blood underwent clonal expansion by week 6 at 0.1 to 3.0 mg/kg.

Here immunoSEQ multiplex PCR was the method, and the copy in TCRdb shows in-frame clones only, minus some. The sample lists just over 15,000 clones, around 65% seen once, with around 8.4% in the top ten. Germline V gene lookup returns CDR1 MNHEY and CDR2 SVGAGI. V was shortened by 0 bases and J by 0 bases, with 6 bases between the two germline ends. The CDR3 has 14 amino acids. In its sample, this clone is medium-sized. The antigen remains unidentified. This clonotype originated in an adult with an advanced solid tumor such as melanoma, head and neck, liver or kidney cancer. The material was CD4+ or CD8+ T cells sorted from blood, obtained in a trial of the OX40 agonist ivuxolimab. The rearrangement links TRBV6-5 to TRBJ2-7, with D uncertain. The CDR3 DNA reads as TGTGCCAGCAGTTACTCAGGGCTCTCCTACGAGCAGTACTTC. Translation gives CASSYSGLSYEQYF.